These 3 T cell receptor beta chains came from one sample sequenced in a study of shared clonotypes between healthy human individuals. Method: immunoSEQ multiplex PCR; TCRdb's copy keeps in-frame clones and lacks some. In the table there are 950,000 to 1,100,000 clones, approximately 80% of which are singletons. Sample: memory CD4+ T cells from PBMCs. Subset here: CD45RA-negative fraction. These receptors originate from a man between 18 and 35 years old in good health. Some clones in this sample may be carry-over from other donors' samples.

The CDR3 loop is CASSPLGTTNEKLFF. The CDR3 DNA sequence: TGTGCCAGCAGCCCATTGGGCACAACTAATGAAAAACTGTTTTTT. This sequence joins TRBV14 and TRBJ1-4; D unresolved. The CDR3 runs to 15 residues. Germline loops: CDR1 SGHDN, CDR2 FVKESK. Trimming cost V 4 bases and J 0 bases, with 9 bases left between them.

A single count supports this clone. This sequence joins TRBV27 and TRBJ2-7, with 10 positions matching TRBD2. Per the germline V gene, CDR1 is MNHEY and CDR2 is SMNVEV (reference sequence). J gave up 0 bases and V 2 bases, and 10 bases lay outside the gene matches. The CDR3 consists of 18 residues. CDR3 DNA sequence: TGTGCCAGCAGTTTAAGGCTAGCGGGAGTCACCGTCTCCTACGAGCAGTACTTC. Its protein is CASSLRLAGVTVSYEQYF.

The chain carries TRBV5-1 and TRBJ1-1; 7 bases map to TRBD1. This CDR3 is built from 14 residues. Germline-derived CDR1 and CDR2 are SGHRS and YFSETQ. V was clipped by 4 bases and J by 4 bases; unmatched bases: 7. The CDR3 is CASSPGTASTEAFF. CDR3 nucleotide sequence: TGCGCCAGCAGCCCGGGGACAGCCAGCACTGAAGCTTTCTTT.